A single sample gave rise to the 18 T cell receptor beta chains below, sequenced in a study of T cell responses to AZD1222 COVID-19 vaccine. Using immunoSEQ multiplex PCR, the repertoire was profiled, and TCRdb retains in-frame clones only, with some absent. This sample has around 56,000 clones, with more than 80% found just once. The material sequenced was peripheral blood, taken 28 days after the second AZD1222 dose. All receptors come from an adult who received the AZD1222 COVID-19 vaccine.

The rearrangement uses TRBV6-5 and TRBJ2-7; 12 positions agree with TRBD1. There are 15 residues in the CDR3. The junction had 7 bases not matched to a gene; V was cut back by 7 bases and J by 3 bases. The germline V gene encodes CDR1 MNHEY and CDR2 SVGAGI. The CDR3 nucleotides read TGTGCCAGCAATCCCGGGACAGGGGGCTTCTACGAGCAGTACTTC. Encoded protein: CASNPGTGGFYEQYF.

The J gene is TRBJ1-6, the V gene TRBV4-2, with a tentative D call TRBD1 (6 bases). The germline V and J ends were trimmed by 4 bases and 5 bases, with 15 bases remaining between them. This CDR3 has 16 residues. The germline gives CDR1 LGHNA, CDR2 YNFKEQ. CDR3 DNA sequence: TGTGCCAGCAGCCCTCGTGCGGGGGGCGATAATTCACCCCTCCACTTT. Its translation: CASSPRAGGDNSPLHF.

The chain combines TRBV30 with TRBJ1-2; D call uncertain. The CDR3 spans 11 residues. Trimming stripped 3 bases from V and 6 bases from J, with 8 bases between. The germline V gene has CDR1 GTSNPN and CDR2 SVGIG (reference sequence). CDR3 protein: CAWRAVDGYTF. The CDR3 bases are TGTGCCTGGAGGGCAGTTGATGGCTACACCTTC.

The chain uses TRBV11-3 and TRBJ1-3; D unclear. Germline CDR1 is SGHNT and CDR2 is YENEEA. The CDR3 is 15 residues long. V was trimmed by 3 bases and J by 4 bases, leaving 13 bases between them. CDR3 coding DNA: TGTGCCAGCAGCTTCAGCAAGATGCCGGGAAACACCATATATTTT. Amino acid sequence: CASSFSKMPGNTIYF.

This chain links TRBV6-5 with TRBJ1-4; perhaps TRBD1 as D (5 bases). The ends were cut back, 0 bases at V and 6 bases at J, with 11 bases in the middle. Germline V gene sequence: CDR1 MNHEY, CDR2 SVGAGI. This CDR3 is built from 15 residues. The CDR3 loop is CASSYSGAGDEKLFF. In DNA, the CDR3 is TGTGCCAGCAGTTACTCAGGGGCCGGGGATGAAAAACTGTTTTTT.

V and J are TRBV18 and TRBJ2-2; D not resolved. Trimming left V 5 bases short and J 5 bases short, with 15 bases between. The CDR3 covers 15 residues. Germline V CDR1 and CDR2: KGHSH, LQKENI. Here the CDR3 DNA reads TGTGCCAGCTCATTTCGCCAACCAAAAACCGGGGAGCTGTTTTTT. Translating gives CASSFRQPKTGELFF.

The gene calls are TRBV5-5 and TRBJ1-1; D possibly corresponds to TRBD1 (5 bases). The germline V gene encodes CDR1 SGHKS and CDR2 YYEKEE (reference sequence). The CDR3 runs 13 residues. V shed 8 bases and J shed 0 bases, with 11 bases lying between them. CDR3 nucleotides: TGTGCCAGTGGGGCAGGAATGAACACTGAAGCTTTCTTT. Translated: CASGAGMNTEAFF.

This clone came up a few times. The chain couples TRBV28 to TRBJ2-2, with 8 bases identical to TRBD2. Germline CDR1 is MDHEN and CDR2 is SYDVKM. This CDR3 spans 13 amino acids. Germline trimming cut 7 bases from V and 5 bases from J; bases unmatched to any gene: 3. DNA of the CDR3: TGTGCCAGCAAAACGGGGGGGACCGGGGAGCTGTTTTTT. Translated: CASKTGGTGELFF.

This clone was seen a single time. This chain joins TRBV19 and TRBJ2-3; 7 bases match TRBD1. The CDR3 length is 12 residues. Germline values: CDR1 LNHDA, CDR2 SQIVND (reference sequence). The ends lost 9 bases at V and 2 bases at J; junction bases unmatched: 2. The CDR3 here is CASQGDTDTQYF. The CDR3 nucleotides are TGTGCCAGCCAGGGGGACACAGATACGCAGTATTTT.

This chain connects TRBV20-1 to TRBJ1-2; D remains ambiguous. Germline V lookup: CDR1 DFQATT, CDR2 SNEGSKA (reference sequence). The CDR3 has 9 residues. V lost 6 bases and J 8 bases, leaving 7 bases between the germline ends. This CDR3 reads CSAYEGYTF. The CDR3 DNA reads as TGCAGTGCGTACGAAGGCTACACCTTC.

This chain joins TRBV30 and TRBJ2-7; D is ambiguous. The V end was cut by 3 bases, the J end by 1 base, with 4 bases between. The CDR3 consists of 11 residues. The germline gives CDR1 GTSNPN, CDR2 SVGIG (reference sequence). DNA for the CDR3: TGTGCCTGGAGGGCTTCCTACGAGCAGTACTTC. The encoded protein is CAWRASYEQYF.

The rearrangement uses TRBV9 and TRBJ1-2, with D uncertain. Germline assignment: CDR1 SGDLS and CDR2 YYNGEE. The CDR3 is made up of 13 amino acids. V was trimmed by 0 bases and J by 7 bases, leaving 10 bases between them. The DNA of the CDR3 is TGTGCCAGCAGCGTAGTGGGTGGGGTTGGCTACACCTTC. This encodes CASSVVGGVGYTF.

This clone appeared a single time. In nucleotides, the CDR3 is TGTGCCAGCAGCGCCGGACTCGACACTGAAGCTTTCTTT. It encodes CASSAGLDTEAFF. V is TRBV9 and J is TRBJ1-1; D not certain. Germline V gene lookup returns CDR1 SGDLS and CDR2 YYNGEE. This CDR3 region has 13 residues. Trimming left V 3 bases short and J 3 bases short, with 9 bases between.

J is TRBJ2-1 and V is TRBV6-5, with 9 bases that match TRBD2. The CDR3 extends over 15 amino acids. The ends lost 1 base at V and 9 bases at J; junction bases unmatched: 7. Germline V gene lookup returns CDR1 MNHEY and CDR2 SVGAGI. The DNA of the CDR3 is TGTGCCAGCAGTTACTGGATAGCGGGAGAAGGTGAGCAGTTCTTC. Translated, it gives CASSYWIAGEGEQFF.

CDR3 nucleotide sequence: TGCGCCAGCAGCCAAGATCGGGGACAGTACATCGGTGGTGCCGGGGAGCTGTTTTTT. Translation: CASSQDRGQYIGGAGELFF. This chain connects TRBV4-1 to TRBJ2-2; 7 bases map to TRBD1. The CDR3 covers 19 residues. The junction had 16 bases not matched to a gene; V was cut back by 0 bases and J by 6 bases. The V gene's germline CDR1 is MGHRA and CDR2 YSYEKL.

This chain joins TRBV20-1 and TRBJ2-1, with 7 bases matching TRBD2. Germline lookup yields CDR1 DFQATT and CDR2 SNEGSKA (reference sequence). The CDR3 is 14 residues long. V shed 3 bases, J shed 2 bases, and the junction held 4 bases outside the gene matches. CDR3 residues: CSASVAGAYNEQFF. CDR3 nucleotides: TGCAGTGCTAGTGTCGCGGGAGCCTACAATGAGCAGTTCTTC.

This clone is a singleton in its sample. The rearrangement joins TRBV30 to TRBJ2-7, with 9 bases that match TRBD2. V dropped 0 bases and J dropped 3; count of bases not matched to a gene: 6. The length of the CDR3 is 15 residues. Germline V gives CDR1 GTSNPN, CDR2 SVGIG (reference sequence). This CDR3 is CAWSVPGLALYEQYF. CDR3 nucleotide sequence: TGTGCCTGGAGTGTACCGGGACTAGCCCTCTACGAGCAGTACTTC.

The chain has TRBV20-1 and TRBJ2-1; 11 positions match TRBD2. The germline gives CDR1 DFQATT, CDR2 SNEGSKA (reference sequence). The CDR3 extends over 16 amino acids. V lost 3 bases and J lost 7; bases outside the gene matches: 11. In DNA form, the CDR3 reads TGCAGTGCTAGTCCAGCTTTAGCGGGAGGGGAGAATGAGCAGTTCTTC. Its protein product is CSASPALAGGENEQFF.